The 17 T cell receptor beta chains below come from one sample, sequenced in a study of identical twins (dated by TCRdb to between 2015 and 2016). The protocol used for the library was 5' RACE. The instrument was an Illumina HiSeq 2000. TCRdb handled the public reads itself, with Q25 trimming in fastp and clone calling in MiXCR, and kept productive beta chains. CDR3 protein sequences are deduplicated, and each keeps its most common genes and DNA. This sample has approximately 500,000 distinct CDR3 sequences in its table, and roughly 24% of those were observed once. Around 3% of the sample comes from the top ten. This sample also appeared in a second study, on T cells expressing NK-cell markers.

The sample consisted of CD4+ T cells sorted from blood. Every receptor here comes from a woman in her late teens or twenties in good health.

The rearrangement joins TRBV3-1 to TRBJ2-5; no clear D. CDR1 is LGHDT, CDR2 YNNKEL, per germline (reference sequence). The V end was cut by 0 bases, the J end by 7 bases, with 15 bases between. The length of the CDR3 is 15 residues. The CDR3 DNA follows: TGTGCCAGCAGCCAAGAGGGTGGTACCGTCGCGACCCAGTACTTC. Translation: CASSQEGGTVATQYF.

As DNA, the CDR3 is TGTGCCAGCAGCGTAGGGACAGCTCGAGATACGCAGTATTTT. This encodes CASSVGTARDTQYF. The rearrangement links TRBV9 to TRBJ2-3; D is possibly TRBD1 (6 bases). The germline V gene encodes CDR1 SGDLS and CDR2 YYNGEE. The CDR3 is 14 amino acids. Between the trimmed V and J ends, which lost 0 bases and 5 bases, there was a span of 10 bases.

This clonotype was seen a few times. This sequence joins TRBV12-3 or TRBV12-4 and TRBJ2-7; possibly TRBD2 for D (6 bases). Between the trimmed V and J ends, which lost 3 bases and 0 bases, there was a span of 9 bases. This CDR3 region has 14 residues. Here the CDR3 reads CASSLTSLSYEQYF. The CDR3 DNA reads TGTGCCAGCAGTTTGACTAGTCTCTCCTACGAGCAGTACTTC.

The J gene is TRBJ2-1, the V gene TRBV12-3 or TRBV12-4; 7 bases are a match to TRBD2. The CDR3 extends over 15 amino acids. V shed 4 bases, J shed 5 bases, and the junction held 8 bases outside the gene matches. Here the CDR3 reads CASSSSFGLDNEQFF. Written as DNA, the CDR3 is TGTGCCAGCAGTTCATCCTTTGGACTAGACAATGAGCAGTTCTTC.

This clonotype was counted between two and nine times. V is TRBV29-1 and J is TRBJ2-3; D may be TRBD1 (6 bases). Germline V gene data show CDR1 as SQVTM and CDR2 as ANQGSEA. Between the trimmed V and J ends, which lost 0 bases and 2 bases, there was a span of 15 bases. The CDR3 is made up of 16 amino acids. The chain's CDR3 is CSVEDPGQGTTDTQYF. The CDR3 region has the DNA TGCAGCGTTGAAGATCCGGGCCAGGGGACCACAGATACGCAGTATTTT.

The chain couples TRBV7-8 to TRBJ2-2; the D is unclear. In germline, CDR1 is SGHVS, CDR2 FQNEAQ. The CDR3 has 15 residues. V lost 1 base to trimming and J lost 3 bases, with 9 bases between them. CDR3 in amino acids: CASSLEGSHTGELFF. CDR3 nucleotides: TGTGCCAGCAGCTTAGAAGGTAGCCACACCGGGGAGCTGTTTTTT.

This clonotype was picked up many times. The chain uses TRBV6-5 and TRBJ2-7, with TRBD2 matching 12 bases. With 4 bases clipped from V and 4 bases from J, the junction kept 5 bases outside the gene matches. CDR1 and CDR2 from the germline V gene are MNHEY and SVGAGI. The CDR3 consists of 15 residues. Here the CDR3 DNA reads TGTGCCAGCAGTTCCGGGACTAGCGGGTCTTACGAGCAGTACTTC. This gives the protein CASSSGTSGSYEQYF.

The rearrangement uses TRBV5-1 and TRBJ2-3; D remains ambiguous. The CDR3 covers 14 residues. The germline CDR1 and CDR2 sequences are SGHRS and YFSETQ. Trimming cost V 2 bases and J 5 bases, with 12 bases left between them. The CDR3 DNA reads as TGCGCCAGCAGCTTCAAGGGTTTTCAAGATACGCAGTATTTT. Protein sequence: CASSFKGFQDTQYF.

The J gene is TRBJ2-3, the V gene TRBV12-3 or TRBV12-4; 9 nucleotides match TRBD2. Trimming removed 4 bases from V and 10 bases from J; junction bases left unmatched: 9. The CDR3 is made up of 14 amino acids. The CDR3 DNA reads TGTGCCAGCAGTTATAGCGGGAGACAGGTAGCGCAGTATTTT. The encoded protein is CASSYSGRQVAQYF.

V is TRBV20-1 and J is TRBJ2-1, with 7 bases fitting TRBD2. Germline V gives CDR1 DFQATT, CDR2 SNEGSKA (reference sequence). V gave up 3 bases and J gave up 6 bases; unmatched junction bases: 5. This CDR3 is 13 amino acids long. In DNA form, the CDR3 reads TGCAGTGCTAGGGGGAGGGGTTTCAATGAGCAGTTCTTC. Translating gives CSARGRGFNEQFF.

The genes are TRBV5-1 and TRBJ2-7; tentatively, D is TRBD2 (6 bases). Trimming shortened V by 4 bases and J by 7 bases, and 18 bases separated the two germline ends. This CDR3 has 14 residues. Germline V gives CDR1 SGHRS, CDR2 YFSETQ. The CDR3 loop is CASSPKEGFGEQYF. The CDR3 DNA sequence: TGCGCCAGCAGCCCTAAGGAGGGATTCGGAGAGCAGTACTTC. Complete variable domain (other parts from reference TRBV5-1 and TRBJ2-7): KAGVTQTPRYLIKTRGQQVTLSCSPISGHRSVSWYQQTPGQGLQFLFEYFSETQRNKGNFPGRFSGRQFSNSRSEMNVSTLELGDSALYLCASSPKEGFGEQYFGPGTRLTVT.

This clonotype occurred a few times. The rearrangement links TRBV6-5 to TRBJ1-4; D uncertain. This CDR3 region has 11 residues. Germline V gene lookup returns CDR1 MNHEY and CDR2 SVGAGI. Trimming shortened V by 10 bases and J by 8 bases, and 11 bases separated the two germline ends. The CDR3 sequence: CATRVVEKLFF. The CDR3 DNA follows: TGTGCCACCAGAGTCGTCGAAAAACTGTTTTTT.

The chain recombines TRBV20-1 with TRBJ2-1; D gene unclear. Per the germline V gene, CDR1 is DFQATT and CDR2 is SNEGSKA (reference sequence). Trimming left V 6 bases short and J 8 bases short, with 14 bases between. The CDR3 covers 12 residues. CDR3 DNA sequence: TGCAGTGCCCCGGATCGAGGCGATGAGCAGTTCTTC. This codes for CSAPDRGDEQFF.

The chain combines TRBV6-2 or TRBV6-3 with TRBJ1-2; D unresolved. The germline V gene encodes CDR1 MNHEY and CDR2 SVGEGT. V lost 5 bases and J 4 bases, leaving 11 bases between the germline ends. There are 13 residues in the CDR3. This CDR3 reads CASSKTEGYGYTF. In nucleotides, the CDR3 is TGTGCCAGCAGTAAAACAGAAGGCTATGGCTACACCTTC.

Only one count was recorded for this clonotype. V gene TRBV5-1 combines with J gene TRBJ2-7; 9 positions agree with TRBD2. CDR1 is SGHRS and CDR2 is YFSETQ in the germline V gene. V shed 0 bases and J 2 bases; nucleotides not matched to a gene: 3. The CDR3 is made up of 15 amino acids. The CDR3 region is CASSLAAGGAYEQYF. The CDR3 DNA sequence: TGCGCCAGCAGCTTGGCGGCGGGAGGGGCCTACGAGCAGTACTTC.

This clonotype was detected a few times. The chain carries TRBV5-1 and TRBJ2-2, with D perhaps matching TRBD2 (6 bases). CDR3 length equals 16 residues. The V end lost 4 bases, the J end lost 1 base, and 14 bases lay between the germline ends. Germline values: CDR1 SGHRS, CDR2 YFSETQ. The CDR3 loop reads CASSRLTRMNTGELFF. The CDR3, as DNA: TGCGCCAGCAGCCGCCTGACTAGGATGAACACCGGGGAGCTGTTTTTT.

The chain couples TRBV20-1 to TRBJ1-1; D is unresolved. Looked up from germline, CDR1 is DFQATT and CDR2 is SNEGSKA (reference sequence). CDR3 size: 13 residues. V dropped 3 bases and J dropped 4 bases, with 12 bases sitting between them. The CDR3 loop reads CSARARPGTEAFF. For the CDR3, the DNA is TGCAGTGCTAGGGCCAGGCCTGGCACTGAAGCTTTCTTT.